The 6 T cell receptor beta chains presented below share a single source sample, sequenced in a study of cytomegalovirus exposure and HLA in healthy donors. It was with 60 Vbeta and 13 Jbeta primers that the PCR ran. Clones were read by immunoSEQ multiplex PCR, and TCRdb kept only the in-frame ones, dropping some. The top ten clones hold 0.2% to 0.25% of a sample with 210,000 or so clones, around 79% of them seen once. Sequenced: PBMCs. The source is a girl under 10 years old in good health and CMV-seronegative.

This clone came up a few times. The J gene is TRBJ1-5, the V gene TRBV6-6, with D perhaps TRBD1 (5 bases). There are 15 residues in the CDR3. V was clipped by 0 bases and J by 7 bases, with 13 bases between them. Germline V gene data show CDR1 as MNHNY and CDR2 as SVGAGI (reference sequence). The CDR3 spells CASSYSMGGDQPQHF. The CDR3 coding sequence is TGTGCCAGCAGTTACTCGATGGGGGGGGACCAGCCCCAGCATTTT.

The chain recombines TRBV11-3 with TRBJ2-7; TRBD1 matches at 11 bases. This CDR3 has 14 residues. Germline V CDR1 and CDR2: SGHNT, YENEEA. J gave up 4 bases and V 5 bases, and 4 bases lay outside the gene matches. The CDR3 spells CASSQRDRGYEQYF. The CDR3, as DNA: TGTGCCAGCAGCCAAAGGGACAGGGGGTACGAGCAGTACTTC.

This chain joins TRBV7-9 and TRBJ2-5; 7 bases match TRBD1. Unmatched junction bases numbered 5, after V lost 4 bases and J lost 3 bases. The CDR3 length is 14 residues. CDR1 and CDR2 (germline): SEHNR, FQNEAQ (reference sequence). The CDR3 nucleotides read TGTGCCAGCAGCTCAACAGGGGCGGAAGAGACCCAGTACTTC. Its protein is CASSSTGAEETQYF.

The rearrangement uses TRBV5-1 and TRBJ2-3, with D possibly being TRBD1 (6 bases). V was shortened by 0 bases and J by 3 bases, with 8 bases between the two germline ends. This CDR3 comprises 14 residues. Looked up from germline, CDR1 is SGHRS and CDR2 is YFSETQ. The CDR3 protein is CASSLGQATDTQYF. Here the CDR3 DNA reads TGCGCCAGCAGCTTGGGACAGGCGACAGATACGCAGTATTTT.

This sequence joins TRBV5-4 and TRBJ2-3; 8 nucleotides line up with TRBD2. The germline gives CDR1 SGHNT, CDR2 YYREEE (reference sequence). J lost 1 base, V lost 0 bases, and 7 bases had no gene match. The CDR3 contains 17 residues. As DNA, the CDR3 is TGTGCCAGCAGCTTGGCCAAAGGGCGGGGGGGCACAGATACGCAGTATTTT. Its protein product is CASSLAKGRGGTDTQYF.

The chain has TRBV2 and TRBJ2-7; D remains unclear. Germline lookup yields CDR1 SNHLY and CDR2 FYNNEI. The V and J ends lost 8 bases and 9 bases respectively, with 17 bases between them. This CDR3 has 12 amino acids. CDR3 region: CASARSNSLQYF. As DNA, the CDR3 is TGTGCCAGCGCCAGGTCCAACAGCCTGCAGTACTTC.